These 4 T cell receptor beta chains share one sample of origin, sequenced in a study of blood T cell repertoires in COVID-19. The protocol was immunoSEQ multiplex PCR, while the TCRdb copy is restricted to in-frame clones and leaves out a portion. The table records tens of thousands of clones, about 89% of them present only once. What was sequenced was peripheral blood. These receptors were obtained from a middle-aged man with COVID-19, enrolled during active disease.

The chain employs TRBV6-5 and TRBJ1-2; D gene ambiguous. V lost 7 bases to trimming and J lost 1 base, with 10 bases between them. The length of the CDR3 is 13 residues. The germline V gene has CDR1 MNHEY and CDR2 SVGAGI. CDR3 loop: CASTLSGNYGYTF. The CDR3 region has the DNA TGTGCCAGCACCCTTTCCGGTAACTATGGCTACACCTTC.

V is TRBV9 and J is TRBJ2-7; perhaps TRBD2 as D (6 bases). V shed 0 bases and J shed 2 bases, with 9 bases lying between them. Germline lookup yields CDR1 SGDLS and CDR2 YYNGEE. The CDR3 is made up of 14 amino acids. CDR3 residues: CASSVGDLAYEQYF. The DNA for the CDR3 is TGTGCCAGCAGCGTAGGGGACTTAGCCTACGAGCAGTACTTC.

The CDR3 coding sequence is TGTGCCAGCAGTCTAAGAGGGACAGGTGGTGAAAAACTGTTTTTT. Translation: CASSLRGTGGEKLFF. The gene calls are TRBV6-6 and TRBJ1-4, with 8 bases matching TRBD1. The trim removed 5 bases at V and 7 bases at J, leaving 9 bases unmatched. Germline loops: CDR1 MNHNY, CDR2 SVGAGI (reference sequence). The CDR3 extends over 15 amino acids.

The chain uses TRBV6-6 and TRBJ1-3; D gene ambiguous. Germline lookup yields CDR1 MNHNY and CDR2 SVGAGI (reference sequence). Trimming stripped 4 bases from V and 0 bases from J, with 13 bases between. This CDR3 is 16 amino acids long. Written as DNA, the CDR3 is TGTGCCAGCAGTTTCCCTGTGAGGAACTCTGGAAACACCATATATTTT. It translates to CASSFPVRNSGNTIYF.